Sequencing of this T cell receptor beta chain was carried out in a study of blood T cell repertoires in COVID-19. Source study methods: Scientists estimated how many nucleated cells there were by amplifying reference gene primers. TCRdb keeps only in-frame clones here, not all; method: immunoSEQ multiplex PCR. V and J calls and clone size follow that table, whereas D and trimming were derived from the DNA. The sample includes under 70,000 clones, about nine tenths seen only once; the top ten take 9.5% to 13%. V lost 5 bases and J 5 bases, leaving 15 bases between the germline ends. Germline V gives CDR1 MDHEN, CDR2 SYDVKM. The CDR3 length is 14 residues.

This clonotype originated in a woman younger than 30 with acute or convalescent COVID-19. Source material: peripheral blood. The genes are TRBV28 and TRBJ1-2; D possibly corresponds to TRBD1 (5 bases). The CDR3 spells CASSDDSRAYGYTF. CDR3 DNA sequence: TGTGCCAGCAGTGATGACAGCCGTGCGTATGGCTACACCTTC.